This T cell receptor (beta chain) was retrieved from a study of OX40 agonist ivuxolimab in advanced cancers. Study background: Of mixed ages from about 23 to 90 and averaging approximately 60 years, the group was about 80% male. Study-wide findings and caveats: CD4+ T cells averaged fewer expanded clones than CD8+ T cells.

Germline lookup yields CDR1 SGHRS and CDR2 YFSETQ. The CDR3 is made up of 15 amino acids. V was trimmed by 0 bases and J by 2 bases, leaving 12 bases between them. Some clones are missing from TCRdb's copy, which holds only in-frame ones; the method was immunoSEQ multiplex PCR. The sample includes roughly 50,000 clones, just over 85% of them seen just once. For this clone: No antigen is known for it.

V gene TRBV5-1 combines with J gene TRBJ2-7, with D maybe TRBD1 (5 bases). The sequence derives from an adult with an advanced solid tumor such as melanoma, head and neck, liver or kidney cancer. The starting material was CD4+ or CD8+ T cells sorted from blood, obtained in a trial of the OX40 agonist ivuxolimab. CDR3 region: CASSLVPGSTYEQYF. The CDR3 region has the DNA TGCGCCAGCAGCTTGGTTCCAGGGTCCACCTACGAGCAGTACTTC.